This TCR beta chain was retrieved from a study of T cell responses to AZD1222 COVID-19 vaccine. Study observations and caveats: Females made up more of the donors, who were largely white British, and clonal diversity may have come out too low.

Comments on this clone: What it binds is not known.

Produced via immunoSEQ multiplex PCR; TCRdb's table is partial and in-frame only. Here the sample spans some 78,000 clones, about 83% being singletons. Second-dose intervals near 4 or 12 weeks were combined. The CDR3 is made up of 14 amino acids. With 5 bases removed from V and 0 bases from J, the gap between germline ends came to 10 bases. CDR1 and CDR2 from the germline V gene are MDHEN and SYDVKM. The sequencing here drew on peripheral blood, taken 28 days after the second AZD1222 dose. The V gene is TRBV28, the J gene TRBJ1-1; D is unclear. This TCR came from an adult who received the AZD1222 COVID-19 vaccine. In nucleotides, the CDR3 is TGTGCCAGCAGTACCCTCTCCATGAACACTGAAGCTTTCTTT. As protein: CASSTLSMNTEAFF.